The sequence of this TCR beta chain was determined in a study of regulatory T cells in long-lasting Graves disease. Study-wide points: Relative to new patients (roughly 970), persistent patients exhibited greater sharing of public clonotypes (around 2,700). TRBV28, TRBJ1-2 and TRBJ2-5 emerged as the favored segments in persistent disease.

Time point described: newly diagnosed GD, antithyroid drugs for less than 3 months. The authors made the TCR library using RNA they extracted from PBMCs. Trimming shortened V by 4 bases and J by 11 bases, and 18 bases separated the two germline ends. Germline V CDR1 and CDR2: MGHRA, YSYEKL. This CDR3 has 14 amino acids. Building the TCR beta libraries relied on iRepertoire HTBI primers, and CDR3 regions underwent Arm-PCR. Original handling: Segment identification across samples yielded 62 TRBV and roughly 14 TRBJ segments. TCRdb reanalysed the multiplex PCR reads using MiXCR and keeps one entry per CDR3 protein. These V and J calls rely on TCRdb rather than the paper's analysis. Of some 340,000 distinct CDR3 sequences listed, 10% to 15% are singletons. This clonotype was seen more than once but under ten times. Its target is not known. The sample also formed part of further work on T cells in Graves' hyperthyroidism and ophthalmopathy.

The V gene is TRBV4-1, the J gene TRBJ1-5; TRBD1 is a possible D gene (5 bases). The sequence was collected from a woman aged 18 to 35 with Graves disease. The sample was peripheral blood mononuclear cells (PBMCs), taken at new diagnosis, from a patient treated with antithyroid drugs. CDR3: CASSLGGLQGAQHF. The DNA of the CDR3 is TGCGCCAGCAGCCTTGGAGGCCTGCAAGGGGCCCAGCATTTT.